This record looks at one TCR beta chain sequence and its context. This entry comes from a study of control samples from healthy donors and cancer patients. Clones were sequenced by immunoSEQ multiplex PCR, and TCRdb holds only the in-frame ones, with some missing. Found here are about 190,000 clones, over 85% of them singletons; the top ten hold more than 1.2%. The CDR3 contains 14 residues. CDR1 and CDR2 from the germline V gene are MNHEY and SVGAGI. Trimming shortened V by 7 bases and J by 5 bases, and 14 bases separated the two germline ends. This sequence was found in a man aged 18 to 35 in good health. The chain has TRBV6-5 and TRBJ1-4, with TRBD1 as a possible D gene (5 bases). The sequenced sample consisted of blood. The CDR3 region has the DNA TGTGCCAGCAAAATAGCAGGGTGGAATGAAAAACTGTTTTTT. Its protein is CASKIAGWNEKLFF.